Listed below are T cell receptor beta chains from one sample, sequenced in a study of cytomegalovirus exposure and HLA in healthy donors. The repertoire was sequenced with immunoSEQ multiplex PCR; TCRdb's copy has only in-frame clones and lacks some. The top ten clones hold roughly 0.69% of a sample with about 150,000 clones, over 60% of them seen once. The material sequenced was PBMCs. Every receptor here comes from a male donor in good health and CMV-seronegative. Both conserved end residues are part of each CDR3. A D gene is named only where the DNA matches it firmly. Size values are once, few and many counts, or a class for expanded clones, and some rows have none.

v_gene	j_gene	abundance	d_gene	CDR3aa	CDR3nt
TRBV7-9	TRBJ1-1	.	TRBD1	CASSPLSNRGVGAFF	TGTGCCAGCAGCCCCCTATCCAACAGGGGGGTGGGAGCTTTCTTT
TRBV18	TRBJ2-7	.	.	CASSPGRSSYEQYF	TGTGCCAGCTCACCGGGCAGAAGCTCCTACGAGCAGTACTTC
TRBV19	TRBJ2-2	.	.	CASSTAAGVTGELFF	TGTGCCAGTAGTACCGCCGCGGGTGTGACCGGGGAGCTGTTTTTT
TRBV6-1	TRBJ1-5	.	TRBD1	CASSGRDRGTHSNQPQHF	TGTGCCAGCAGTGGCCGGGACAGGGGAACCCATAGCAATCAGCCCCAGCATTTT
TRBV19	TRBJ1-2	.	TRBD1	CASSKDRENGYTF	TGTGCCAGTAGTAAGGACAGGGAAAATGGCTACACCTTC
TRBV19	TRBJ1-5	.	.	CASSIGDYSNQPQHF	TGTGCCAGTAGTATCGGGGACTACAGCAATCAGCCCCAGCATTTT
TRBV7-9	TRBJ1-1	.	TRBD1	CASNTDRGLVAEAFF	TGTGCCAGCAACACTGACAGGGGGCTAGTCGCTGAAGCTTTCTTT
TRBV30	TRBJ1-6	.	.	CAWGKGDNNSPLHF	TGTGCCTGGGGTAAAGGGGACAATAATTCACCCCTCCACTTT
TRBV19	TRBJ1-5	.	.	CASTAREGQPQHF	TGTGCCAGTACCGCCCGGGAGGGGCAGCCCCAGCATTTT
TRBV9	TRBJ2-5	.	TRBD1	CASSVGTGEYQETQYF	TGTGCCAGCAGCGTAGGTACAGGGGAGTACCAAGAGACCCAGTACTTC
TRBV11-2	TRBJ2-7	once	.	CASSLDPTAYEQYF	TGTGCCAGCAGCTTAGATCCGACAGCCTACGAGCAGTACTTC
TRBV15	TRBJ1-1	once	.	CATSRGAGPTEAFF	TGTGCCACCAGCAGGGGTGCAGGGCCCACTGAAGCTTTCTTT
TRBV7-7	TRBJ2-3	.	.	CASSRGKFTDTQYF	TGTGCCAGCAGCCGAGGGAAGTTTACAGATACGCAGTATTTT
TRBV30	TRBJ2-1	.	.	CAWSSSLYNEQFF	TGTGCCTGGAGCTCCTCCTTGTACAATGAGCAGTTCTTC
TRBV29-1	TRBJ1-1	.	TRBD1	CSVRTGNTEAFF	TGCAGCGTACGGACAGGGAACACTGAAGCTTTCTTT
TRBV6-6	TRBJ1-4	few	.	CASSPRGDNEKLFF	TGTGCCAGCAGTCCCCGGGGGGATAATGAAAAACTGTTTTTT